Below, one T cell receptor beta chain is given with its context. At the DNA level, this CDR3 is encoded by other sequences in the same sample as well. The entry originates in a study of blood T cell repertoires in COVID-19. At the level of the study: PBMCs, B-cell-depleted T cells, or T cells provided the cDNA or gDNA that made up the material.

In terms of age and location, participants ranged from about 18 to 90 years and lived in about 25 US areas. Clones were read by immunoSEQ multiplex PCR, and TCRdb kept only the in-frame ones, dropping some. Of about 480,000 clones listed, roughly 90% were seen once; the top ten hold 1.8%. CDR3 length: 13 residues. Germline CDR1 is SGHRS and CDR2 is YFSETQ. V gave up 4 bases and J gave up 3 bases, with 8 bases separating them. The sequencing sample was made of PBMCs or T cells enriched from blood (not recorded which). The chain employs TRBV5-1 and TRBJ2-1; D is unresolved. The origin of this receptor is a woman in her thirties or forties who had recovered from COVID-19. Written as DNA, the CDR3 is TGCGCCAGCAGCCCCGGCGGCTACAATGAGCAGTTCTTC. Its translation is CASSPGGYNEQFF.